This TCR beta chain was retrieved from a study of T cells of healthy individuals. TCRdb reprocessed the 5' RACE reads via MiXCR and lists one record per CDR3 protein. This table has around 98,000 distinct CDR3 sequences, approximately 16% appearing once. The CDR3 is 14 residues long. Germline values: CDR1 DFQATT, CDR2 SNEGSKA (reference sequence). Trimming stripped 6 bases from V and 3 bases from J, with 14 bases between. This clonotype was observed a handful of times. The receptor comes from a human donor in good health. The chain carries TRBV20-1 and TRBJ2-2, with a tentative D call TRBD2 (5 bases). The CDR3 nucleotides are TGCAGTGCCCGAGCGGACCCACACACCGGGGAGCTGTTTTTT. Amino acid sequence: CSARADPHTGELFF.